The rows below give T cell receptor beta chains drawn from one sample of a study of cytomegalovirus exposure and HLA in healthy donors. TCRdb's copy holds only in-frame clones and misses some; the assay was immunoSEQ multiplex PCR. The sample carries roughly 97,000 clones, 70% to 85% recorded once. The sequenced sample consisted of PBMCs. The receptors were sampled from a woman between 18 and 30 years old in good health and CMV-seropositive. Each CDR3 is given with its conserved first and last residue. D genes are given only for firm matches. A clone size is listed for some rows: how often the clone was seen (once, few, many), or a class if it is expanded.

TRBJ1-5,.,.,TRBV29-1,12,TGCAGCGTTGGGACACTTAATCAGCCCCAGCATTTT,CSVGTLNQPQHF
TRBJ1-1,TRBD1,few,TRBV25-1,17,TGTGCCATCAGTAACCCGGGACAGGGGGATTTGTACACTGAAGCTTTCTTT,CAISNPGQGDLYTEAFF
TRBJ1-2,.,.,TRBV10-3,12,TGTGCCATCAGTGAGGACAGTTATGGCTACACCTTC,CAISEDSYGYTF
TRBJ1-2,.,.,TRBV28,13,TGTGCCAGCAGCCTGGGACAAACCTATGGCTACACCTTC,CASSLGQTYGYTF
TRBJ1-2,.,few,TRBV6-1,14,TGTGCTCTTACCTCCCCCACAGGGATCTATGGCTACACCTTC,CALTSPTGIYGYTF
TRBJ2-5,.,.,TRBV9,13,TGTGCCAGCAGCCTGGAGGCCACGTCGCCCCAGTACTTC,CASSLEATSPQYF
TRBJ1-1,.,once,TRBV28,14,TGTGCCAGCAGTGGGGGGACGGGGAACACTGAAGCTTTCTTT,CASSGGTGNTEAFF
TRBJ1-5,TRBD1,.,TRBV19,18,TGTGCCAGTAGTATTGGGACAGGGGGTGCGCGGAGCAATCAGCCCCAGCATTTT,CASSIGTGGARSNQPQHF
TRBJ2-1,.,.,TRBV10-3,15,TGTGCCATCACCCAACAGGGGGGGTCCTACAATGAGCAGTTCTTC,CAITQQGGSYNEQFF
TRBJ2-1,.,.,TRBV5-1,16,TGCGCCAGCAGCTTGCAGGGCGATAGCTCCTACAATGAGCAGTTCTTC,CASSLQGDSSYNEQFF
TRBJ2-3,.,.,TRBV19,14,TGTGCCAGTAGTGCCCAGGGGTACACAGATACGCAGTATTTT,CASSAQGYTDTQYF
TRBJ2-7,.,.,TRBV18,17,TGTGCCAGCTCATTCAATACCCCGGGACACAAATCCTACGAGCAGTACTTC,CASSFNTPGHKSYEQYF
TRBJ2-5,TRBD2,few,TRBV7-3,15,TGTGCCAGCAGCTTAGGCGGGAGGGCCCGGGAGACCCAGTACTTC,CASSLGGRARETQYF
TRBJ1-1,.,once,TRBV28,12,TGTGCCAGCAGTTTCCGCAGAACTGAAGCTTTCTTT,CASSFRRTEAFF
TRBJ1-1,TRBD1,.,TRBV7-3,13,TGTGCCAGCAGCTCGACAGGGAGGACTGAAGCTTTCTTT,CASSSTGRTEAFF
TRBJ2-3,.,.,TRBV23-1,16,TGCGCCAGCAGTCATTGGGGGTGCGGGAACACAGATACGCAGTATTTT,CASSHWGCGNTDTQYF
TRBJ2-7,.,.,TRBV30,11,TGTGCCTGGAGTGTCTCGTACGAGCAGTACTTC,CAWSVSYEQYF
TRBJ2-7,.,.,TRBV4-1,17,TGCGCCAGCAGCCAAGAGGGAGGCACACCTGGACCTTACGAGCAGTACTTC,CASSQEGGTPGPYEQYF
TRBJ2-7,TRBD1,.,TRBV7-2,14,TGTGCCAGCAGCTCCAACAGGGGCCCCTACGAGCAGTACTTC,CASSSNRGPYEQYF
TRBJ2-3,.,.,TRBV12-2,14,TGTGCAAGTCGTTTTAGCGGGGGCACAGATACGCAGTATTTT,CASRFSGGTDTQYF
TRBJ2-1,.,.,TRBV25-1,15,TGTGCCAGCAGTGAGGGGGGTGGAGGGACCAATGAGCAGTTCTTC,CASSEGGGGTNEQFF
TRBJ2-1,TRBD2,.,TRBV6-4,15,TGTGCCAGCAGTGACTCTAGCGGGAGCAGCAATGAGCAGTTCTTC,CASSDSSGSSNEQFF
TRBJ2-1,TRBD2,.,TRBV28,14,TGTGCCAGCAGTTTAAGCGGGAGGTACAATGAGCAGTTCTTC,CASSLSGRYNEQFF
TRBJ2-2,.,.,TRBV5-1,15,TGCGCCAGCAAGGTAGGGGACTCCTACACCGGGGAGCTGTTTTTT,CASKVGDSYTGELFF
TRBJ1-1,.,.,TRBV7-9,13,TGTGCCAGCAGCTCCACGGTGAACACTGAAGCTTTCTTT,CASSSTVNTEAFF
TRBJ1-2,.,few,TRBV5-1,15,TGCGCCAGCACTATGACGGGGGGCGTAAATGATGGCTACACCTTC,CASTMTGGVNDGYTF
TRBJ2-1,TRBD2,.,TRBV11-2,15,TGTGCCAGCAGCCGCAGCGGGAGCGGGCGCGATGAGCAGTTCTTC,CASSRSGSGRDEQFF
TRBJ2-3,.,once,TRBV28,13,TGTGCCAGCAGTTTCCTTAGCACAGATACGCAGTATTTT,CASSFLSTDTQYF
TRBJ1-5,.,.,TRBV9,15,TGTGCCAGCAGCGCGACAGAGTATAGCAATCAGCCCCAGCATTTT,CASSATEYSNQPQHF
TRBJ1-2,.,.,TRBV6-7,16,TGTGCCAGCAGTTACTCTTTGAAGGGGCAGAGCTATGGCTACACCTTC,CASSYSLKGQSYGYTF
TRBJ1-1,TRBD1,.,TRBV6-5,16,TGTGCCAGCAGTTACTCTTATCAGGGGGGGAACACTGAAGCTTTCTTT,CASSYSYQGGNTEAFF
TRBJ1-1,TRBD1,.,TRBV5-4,15,TGTGCCAGCAGCTTGACAGGGGTAAAGAACACTGAAGCTTTCTTT,CASSLTGVKNTEAFF
TRBJ2-7,TRBD2,.,TRBV7-8,18,TGTGCCAGCAGCTTAGGCGGACTAGCGGGAGGACCCTCCTACGAGCAGTACTTC,CASSLGGLAGGPSYEQYF
TRBJ2-3,.,.,TRBV27,11,TGTGCCAGCAGTAGGGGAGATACGCAGTATTTT,CASSRGDTQYF
TRBJ2-5,.,.,TRBV7-9,12,TGTGCCAGCAGCCCGTACCAAGAGACCCAGTACTTC,CASSPYQETQYF
TRBJ2-2,.,few,TRBV30,14,TGTGCCTGGAGTGCCCTAGGAGGCGCCGGGGAGCTGTTTTTT,CAWSALGGAGELFF
TRBJ1-5,.,.,TRBV7-9,13,TGTGCCAGCAGCCCAGGGAGCAATCAGCCCCAGCATTTT,CASSPGSNQPQHF
TRBJ2-7,.,.,TRBV7-8,13,TGTGCCAGCAGCCCGGACAGCCCCTACGAGCAGTACTTC,CASSPDSPYEQYF
TRBJ1-5,.,.,TRBV4-2,17,TGTGCCAGCAGCCAAGAGGAAAAGAGGCATAACTATCAGCCCCAGCATTTT,CASSQEEKRHNYQPQHF
TRBJ1-4,TRBD1,.,TRBV5-1,15,TGCGCCAGCAGCTTGGCGGGACAGGGGAATGAAAAACTGTTTTTT,CASSLAGQGNEKLFF
TRBJ2-1,.,few,TRBV7-2,14,TGTGCCAGCAGCTTAGCGCCGGGGGAGAATGAGCAGTTCTTC,CASSLAPGENEQFF
TRBJ1-2,.,.,TRBV6-1,14,TGTGCCAGCAGTGAGACGTCCGGGTTGGCGGGCTACACCTTC,CASSETSGLAGYTF
TRBJ1-2,.,.,TRBV30,14,TGTGCCTGGAACCGGGCGGGCAGGGGTACTGGCTACACCTTC,CAWNRAGRGTGYTF
TRBJ2-5,TRBD1,.,TRBV27,14,TGTGCCAGCAGTACACAGGGGAAGGGGGAGACCCAGTACTTC,CASSTQGKGETQYF
TRBJ2-3,.,.,TRBV9,12,TGTGCCAGCAGCATTAGCGGAGATACGCAGTATTTT,CASSISGDTQYF
TRBJ1-1,.,.,TRBV27,14,TGTGCCAGCAGTCTCCAAACAGGGACCACTGAAGCTTTCTTT,CASSLQTGTTEAFF
TRBJ1-1,TRBD1,.,TRBV28,16,TGTGCCAGCAGTTTAACCACAGGGGGCGAGAACACTGAAGCTTTCTTT,CASSLTTGGENTEAFF
TRBJ2-6,TRBD1,.,TRBV5-5,17,TGTGCCAGCAGCAGGTGGACAGGGGACTCTGGGGCCAACGTCCTGACTTTC,CASSRWTGDSGANVLTF
TRBJ2-1,TRBD1,.,TRBV5-6,16,TGTGCCAGCAGCTCCTTACCGGGACAGGGGGGCTATGAGCAGTTCTTC,CASSSLPGQGGYEQFF
TRBJ1-1,.,.,TRBV4-1,15,TGCGCCAGCAGCAAACAATTGGACATCAACACTGAAGCTTTCTTT,CASSKQLDINTEAFF